The T cell receptor (beta chain) under discussion was sequenced for a study of beta chain features in type 1 diabetes (dated by TCRdb to the late 2010s). Describing the broader study: No differences in mean age, gender distribution, total cell number or subset yield were found between patients and healthy donors. A total of 107,917,701 sorted cells were examined across all samples, and RNA yield correlated strongly with the number of cells per subset. In the study, TCRB repertoires of sorted circulating CD4+ T cell subsets from recently diagnosed type 1 diabetes patients were compared with those of matched healthy donors. Regulatory and stem cell-like memory subsets were isolated from only 8 patients and roughly 8 healthy donors, whereas naive and central memory subsets came from all 30 or so donors.

The paper as a whole reports these results and caveats: The naive, central memory and regulatory TCRB repertoires appeared to resemble one another more closely among patients than among healthy donors. Type 1 diabetes patients showed a moderate but significant shortening of TCRB CDR3 length in all four CD4+ subsets. PCR may preferentially amplify shorter templates, but because patient and control samples were amplified and corrected together, any resulting skew would affect both groups equally. Sequencing cDNA rather than genomic DNA could over-represent highly expressing activated cells, although activation and CD3 levels did not differ between groups. Patients with type 1 diabetes made fewer insertions and deleted more nucleotides at VDJ recombination sites, implying thymic rearrangement abnormalities. Only small numbers of individuals were included in the HLA sub-analyses, which left unresolved whether HLA type had any influence on TCRB rearrangement.

A single peripheral blood draw of around 0.11 L on average was collected from each donor into heparinised tubes. A BD FACSAria II and a panel including CD45RO, CCR7, CD25, CD127, CD95 and CD27 were used to sort naive, central memory, regulatory and stem cell-like memory CD4+ T cells. All sorted populations exceeded 95% purity. Right away, PBMCs were isolated by Lymphoprep density gradient centrifugation and were stained directly, with no culture step. So that batch effects would be minimized, each experiment stained and sorted samples in pairs, pairing one healthy donor with one patient. The High Capacity cDNA Reverse Transcription Kit was used to reverse transcribe all of the isolated RNA, meaning that expressed TCRB transcripts were what got sequenced. Deep immunoSEQ sequencing was performed on naive, central memory and regulatory T cell samples, with an average of approximately 3.9 million total reads per sample. After sorted cells were lysed in RLT buffer, RNA was extracted with DNase-treated RNeasy Micro or Mini kits, with the choice depending on cell number. To prevent cross-contamination, each cell subset was processed individually, whereas patient and healthy donor samples were processed jointly. Using the immunoSEQ multiplex PCR, TCRB sequences were amplified from cDNA into 87-bp fragments spanning the CDR3 region. Sequencing of the amplicons was done on the Illumina HiSeq platform. The authors processed their data as follows. Synthetic template baselines were used to correct PCR bias computationally, reads within Hamming distance 2 were collapsed, and singletons that could not be merged were discarded. Reads were aligned against IMGT so that V, D and J genes, CDR3 length and insertions or deletions at six rearrangement sites could be assigned. Within each subset, clonotype counts were normalized to sorted cell number, after which true diversity and Gini coefficients were computed with the tcR R package. Repertoire sharing was quantified using the overlap coefficient calculated on TCRB nucleotide sequences. As a proxy for the pre-selection repertoire, out-of-frame TCRB sequences from naive cells were analyzed. Here the immuneACCESS table is served through TCRdb, limited to in-frame sequences with V and J called. Missing clones are a known gap in these copies; in checked studies unresolved V genes cover under half, and the rest lacks a known reason. V and J calls and clone size are as listed in that table; D and trimming were resolved from the DNA. This sample gives 250,000 to 300,000 clones in total; over 11% of them show up just once. Around 0.016% of the sample comes from the top ten.

A few counts support this clone. Which antigen it targets is not known. One end of the junction does not line up with germline, which may come from a read error. This TCR was sampled from a young man with type 1 diabetes. The specimen sequenced was naive CD4+ T cells from blood. The label giving this sample's cell subset or site can be read as: true naive CD4+ T cells.

CDR3 loop: CATRRDVGQGGNTEAFF. The sequenced DNA: TGTGCCACCAGGAGAGACGTCGGGCAGGGTGGGAACACTGAAGCTTTCTTT. The sequence joins TRBV15 to TRBJ1-1; the D gene is possibly TRBD1, with 5 bases matching. CDR1 and CDR2 are drawn from the germline V gene (reference sequence): LNHNV, YYDKDF. The CDR3 spans 17 residues, from the cysteine through the phenylalanine. The only DNA kept is the CDR3, 51 bases in frame from the first base.